This T cell receptor beta chain was captured in a study of blood T cell repertoires in COVID-19. About the research overall: COVID-19 samples collected from the United States, Italy and Spain covered acute and convalescent phases.

All enrollees were about 18 to 95 years old and from 25 or so US areas. Participant-reported clinical history was the basis for cohort assignment. Recovered status applied to Cohort 3 donors who had two consecutive negative PCRs. It also applied to those with clearance or with symptom resolution. Sequencing was performed with immunoSEQ multiplex PCR; in TCRdb, only in-frame clones are kept and a portion is missing. The sample records hundreds of thousands of clones, more than 80% being singletons. The sequence derives from a woman under 30 who had recovered from COVID-19. The sample taken for sequencing was PBMCs or T cells enriched from blood (not recorded which).

The DNA for the CDR3 is TGTGCCAGCAGCCTGGTAGCGGGGTACACAGATACGCAGTATTTT. It codes for CASSLVAGYTDTQYF. The rearrangement uses TRBV3-1 (or the pseudogene TRBV3-2) and TRBJ2-3; 8 bases fit TRBD2. Trimming at V came to 4 bases and at J to 2 bases, leaving 5 bases not matched to a gene. CDR1 and CDR2 from the germline V gene are LGHDT and YNNKEL (reference sequence). The CDR3 sequence is 15 residues long.